A single sample gave rise to the 30 T cell receptor beta chains below, sequenced in a study of OX40 agonist ivuxolimab in advanced cancers. Here immunoSEQ multiplex PCR was the method, and the copy in TCRdb shows in-frame clones only, minus some. The data contain some 85,000 clones, around nine tenths of them singletons. Specimen: CD4+ or CD8+ T cells sorted from blood, collected in a trial of the OX40 agonist ivuxolimab. The receptors stem from an adult with an advanced solid tumor such as melanoma, head and neck, liver or kidney cancer.

This clone appeared a few times. The chain employs TRBV6-1 and TRBJ2-7, with D tentatively TRBD1 (5 bases). CDR3 length: 15 amino acids. Germline CDR1 reads MNHNS; CDR2 reads SASEGT. V was cut by 1 base and J by 6 bases, with 16 bases left in between. The CDR3 sequence is CASSEGQGALREQYF. CDR3 coding DNA: TGTGCCAGCAGTGAAGGCCAAGGGGCCCTCCGCGAGCAGTACTTC.

The chain has TRBV29-1 and TRBJ1-2; 7 bases fit TRBD1. In germline, CDR1 is SQVTM, CDR2 ANQGSEA. The V segment lost 3 bases and the J segment 2 bases; nucleotides outside the gene matches: 3. The CDR3 has 13 residues. The CDR3 protein is CSVDVTGNYGYTF. The CDR3 DNA reads TGCAGCGTTGACGTGACAGGGAACTATGGCTACACCTTC.

The V and J genes are TRBV7-9 and TRBJ2-3; possible D gene TRBD2, 5 bases. This CDR3 has 15 amino acids. V lost 2 bases to trimming and J lost 7 bases, with 16 bases between them. CDR1 is SEHNR, CDR2 FQNEAQ, per germline (reference sequence). The DNA for the CDR3 is TGTGCCAGCAGCTTATATTCTAGTAGCGTGAATACGCAGTATTTT. This translates into CASSLYSSSVNTQYF.

This chain uses TRBV5-1 with TRBJ2-1, with TRBD2 identical over 8 bases. This CDR3 comprises 13 residues. J gave up 10 bases and V 6 bases, and 9 bases lay outside the gene matches. Germline assignment: CDR1 SGHRS and CDR2 YFSETQ. The CDR3 loop reads CASNSGGTREQFF. In nucleotides, the CDR3 is TGCGCCAGCAACTCGGGGGGGACGCGGGAGCAGTTCTTC.

V usage is TRBV7-2 and J usage is TRBJ2-7; 7 positions agree with TRBD2. This CDR3 contains 14 residues. In germline, CDR1 is SGHTA, CDR2 FQGNSA. Trimming removed 4 bases from V and 2 bases from J; junction bases left unmatched: 5. The DNA for the CDR3 is TGTGCCAGCAGCTCAAGTGGGGGGGCCTACGAGCAGTACTTC. It is translated as CASSSSGGAYEQYF.

This chain joins TRBV19 and TRBJ1-5; no clear D. Germline loops: CDR1 LNHDA, CDR2 SQIVND (reference sequence). Trimming took 2 bases from V and 0 from J, leaving 8 bases between them. This CDR3 is 15 amino acids long. The CDR3 nucleotides read TGTGCCAGTAGTATACGGCGTTATAGCAATCAGCCCCAGCATTTT. Its protein is CASSIRRYSNQPQHF.

The J gene is TRBJ1-1, the V gene TRBV7-2, with D perhaps TRBD1 (5 bases). The V end was cut by 5 bases, the J end by 2 bases, with 12 bases between. The germline V gene encodes CDR1 SGHTA and CDR2 FQGNSA. The CDR3 loop spans 14 amino acids. In nucleotides, the CDR3 is TGTGCCAGCAGCCTCCTCCAGGGTAACACTGAAGCTTTCTTT. It is translated as CASSLLQGNTEAFF.

The rearrangement joins TRBV5-1 to TRBJ1-2; the match to TRBD1 covers 9 bases. V dropped 4 bases and J dropped 0; count of bases not matched to a gene: 4. The CDR3 is made up of 15 amino acids. CDR1 SGHRS and CDR2 YFSETQ come from the germline V gene. The CDR3 nucleotides are TGCGCCAGCAGCCCCTGGACAGGGGCTAACTATGGCTACACCTTC. This encodes CASSPWTGANYGYTF.

J is TRBJ1-4 and V is TRBV7-9; 7 bases match TRBD1. Germline V gives CDR1 SEHNR, CDR2 FQNEAQ (reference sequence). CDR3 length: 15 amino acids. Trimming removed 5 bases from V and 0 bases from J; junction bases left unmatched: 3. In DNA, the CDR3 is TGTGCCAGCAGCACCACAGGGGCAACTAATGAAAAACTGTTTTTT. Translated: CASSTTGATNEKLFF.

V usage is TRBV5-6 and J usage is TRBJ1-6, with D unresolved. This CDR3 comprises 12 residues. Germline values: CDR1 SGHDT, CDR2 YYEEEE. Trimming removed 4 bases from V and 2 bases from J, with 1 base in between. CDR3 DNA: TGTGCCAGCAGCACCTATAATTCACCCCTCCACTTT. It translates to CASSTYNSPLHF.

The chain has TRBV7-2 and TRBJ1-3, with a weak D call TRBD1 (6 bases). With 3 bases removed from V and 3 bases from J, the gap between germline ends came to 15 bases. The CDR3 contains 16 residues. Germline V lookup: CDR1 SGHTA, CDR2 FQGNSA. Here the CDR3 reads CASSLATGTVGNTIYF. CDR3 nucleotides: TGTGCCAGCAGCTTGGCTACAGGGACCGTTGGAAACACCATATATTTT.

The chain combines TRBV6-5 with TRBJ2-3; tentatively, D is TRBD1 or TRBD2 (6 bases each). CDR1 and CDR2 (germline): MNHEY, SVGAGI. V dropped 0 bases and J dropped 6 bases, with 16 bases sitting between them. The CDR3 sequence is 16 residues long. For the CDR3, the DNA is TGTGCCAGCAGTTACTCGGGGGGCCGGGTAACGGATACGCAGTATTTT. It encodes CASSYSGGRVTDTQYF.

The CDR3 protein is CASSRYRGKDNEQFF. The CDR3 region has the DNA TGTGCCAGCAGCCGATACAGGGGAAAAGACAATGAGCAGTTCTTC. The gene calls are TRBV7-2 and TRBJ2-1; 7 bases agree with TRBD1. CDR3 size: 15 residues. Germline CDR1 reads SGHTA; CDR2 reads FQGNSA. Unmatched junction bases numbered 9, after V lost 5 bases and J lost 5 bases.

The chain joins TRBV25-1 to TRBJ2-7, with D maybe TRBD1 (6 bases). The V and J ends lost 1 base and 0 bases respectively, with 13 bases between them. CDR1 MGHDK and CDR2 SYGVNS come from the germline V gene. This CDR3 spans 16 amino acids. CDR3 region: CASSELGAGSSYEQYF. The CDR3 coding sequence is TGTGCCAGCAGTGAATTGGGGGCCGGAAGCTCCTACGAGCAGTACTTC.

This clone was picked up one time. The rearrangement joins TRBV7-3 to TRBJ2-3, with 8 positions matching TRBD2. Germline CDR1 SGHTA, CDR2 FQGTGA. The CDR3 has 15 amino acids. V shed 5 bases and J 2 bases; nucleotides not matched to a gene: 6. The CDR3 DNA is TGTGCCAGCAGCCCAAGCGGGGGTGCCACAGATACGCAGTATTTT. Amino acid sequence: CASSPSGGATDTQYF.

The chain links TRBV5-4 to TRBJ2-3, with 9 bases aligning to TRBD2. V was clipped by 2 bases and J by 4 bases; unmatched bases: 8. Germline CDR1 is SGHNT and CDR2 is YYREEE (reference sequence). This CDR3 contains 16 residues. The CDR3 sequence: CASSLTRGGGADTQYF. The CDR3 DNA sequence: TGTGCCAGCAGCTTAACGCGGGGGGGCGGGGCAGATACGCAGTATTTT.

A single count supports this clone. The chain couples TRBV5-1 to TRBJ1-6; D uncertain. This CDR3 region has 14 residues. The V gene's germline CDR1 is SGHRS and CDR2 YFSETQ. V shed 4 bases and J shed 0 bases, with 5 bases lying between them. The CDR3 loop reads CASSQDSYNSPLHF. As DNA, the CDR3 is TGCGCCAGCAGCCAAGACTCCTATAATTCACCCCTCCACTTT.

Concerning this clone: At one end, the junction sequence differs from germline, possibly due to a read error. The chain links TRBV13 to TRBJ1-2, with D possibly TRBD1 on 6 matching bases. This CDR3 comprises 12 residues. CDR1 and CDR2 (germline): PRHDT, FYEKMQ (reference sequence). The CDR3 region is CASSPRTANLTF. The CDR3 nucleotides read TGTGCCAGCAGCCCCAGGACAGCCAACCTAACTTTC.

The chain links TRBV19 to TRBJ2-1, with 7 bases identical to TRBD1. V was clipped by 8 bases and J by 4 bases; unmatched bases: 11. CDR1 and CDR2 (germline): LNHDA, SQIVND (reference sequence). The CDR3 spans 15 residues. The CDR3: CASSTEGAGYNEQFF. CDR3 in DNA: TGTGCCAGTTCCACCGAGGGGGCGGGTTACAATGAGCAGTTCTTC.

This sequence joins TRBV5-1 and TRBJ2-3; tentative D call: TRBD2 (5 bases). The germline V gene has CDR1 SGHRS and CDR2 YFSETQ. The V gene lost 0 bases and the J gene lost 4 bases, with 12 bases spanning the gap. The CDR3 has 15 residues. CDR3 sequence (DNA): TGCGCCAGCAGCTTGGGGAGGATGATTCCAGATACGCAGTATTTT. The encoded protein is CASSLGRMIPDTQYF.

The chain employs TRBV5-4 and TRBJ1-5; TRBD1 aligns across 11 bases. Germline trimming cut 2 bases from V and 6 bases from J; bases unmatched to any gene: 4. In germline, CDR1 is SGHNT, CDR2 YYREEE (reference sequence). The CDR3 is 15 residues long. The DNA for the CDR3 is TGTGCCAGCAGCTTTCTAGGACAGGGGGCTCAGCCCCAGCATTTT. It codes for CASSFLGQGAQPQHF. The variable domain in full, completed from reference TRBV5-4 and TRBJ1-5, reads ETGVTQSPTHLIKTRGQQVTLRCSSQSGHNTVSWYQQALGQGPQFIFQYYREEENGRGNFPPRFSGLQFPNYSSELNVNALELDDSALYLCASSFLGQGAQPQHFGDGTRLSIL.

This chain uses TRBV29-1 with TRBJ1-2; TRBD1 is a possible D gene (6 bases). Trimming removed 3 bases from V and 2 bases from J, with 19 bases in between. From germline, CDR1 is SQVTM and CDR2 ANQGSEA. The CDR3 extends over 16 amino acids. CDR3 in amino acids: CSVEPAPGQLNYGYTF. DNA of the CDR3: TGCAGCGTTGAGCCTGCCCCCGGACAGCTCAACTATGGCTACACCTTC.

The gene calls are TRBV6-1 and TRBJ2-3; 7 bases line up with TRBD2. Germline assignment: CDR1 MNHNS and CDR2 SASEGT. Trimming removed 2 bases from V and 2 bases from J; junction bases left unmatched: 13. This CDR3 has 18 residues. The CDR3 DNA sequence: TGTGCCAGCAGTGAAACGTGGGCTAGCGGAGGCCACACAGATACGCAGTATTTT. It encodes CASSETWASGGHTDTQYF.

This clone appeared a few times. The chain carries TRBV7-2 and TRBJ2-3; no clear D gene. The ends were cut back, 5 bases at V and 3 bases at J, with 3 bases in the middle. CDR1 SGHTA and CDR2 FQGNSA come from the germline V gene. This CDR3 has 11 residues. This CDR3 reads CASSITDTQYF. CDR3 coding DNA: TGTGCCAGCAGCATTACAGATACGCAGTATTTT.

The V and J genes are TRBV2 and TRBJ1-5; TRBD1 might be the D (6 bases). In germline, CDR1 is SNHLY, CDR2 FYNNEI. The V end was cut by 11 bases, the J end by 2 bases, with 16 bases between. CDR3 length: 14 residues. CDR3 sequence reads: CASNGGAGNQPQHF. CDR3 bases: TGTGCCTCCAATGGGGGCGCAGGCAATCAGCCCCAGCATTTT.

The chain uses TRBV4-2 and TRBJ2-7; 7 bases line up with TRBD2. J was trimmed by 1 base and V by 7 bases; bases with no gene match: 13. Germline assignment: CDR1 LGHNA and CDR2 YNFKEQ. The CDR3 covers 16 residues. Written as DNA, the CDR3 is TGTGCCAGCAATAGGGGTGGGGAGGGATCATCCTACGAGCAGTACTTC. Translated: CASNRGGEGSSYEQYF.

This rearrangement joins TRBV27 to TRBJ2-6; D might be TRBD1 or TRBD2, each matching 6 bases. Trimming stripped 6 bases from V and 4 bases from J, with 13 bases between. CDR1 and CDR2 from the germline V gene are MNHEY and SMNVEV (reference sequence). The CDR3 has 15 residues. CDR3 sequence (DNA): TGTGCCAGCAGCCCTCGGGGGACAGGGGCCAACGTCCTGACTTTC. It specifies CASSPRGTGANVLTF.

CDR3 sequence reads: CASSLPSLYGYTF. The CDR3 region has the DNA TGTGCCAGCAGCTTGCCGTCGCTCTATGGCTACACCTTC. The chain joins TRBV5-4 to TRBJ1-2; D not resolved. V was trimmed by 1 base and J by 4 bases, leaving 8 bases between them. Germline V gene data show CDR1 as SGHNT and CDR2 as YYREEE (reference sequence). The CDR3 spans 13 residues.

This clone has just a few counts. CDR3: CASSERRRDSPLHF. The CDR3 DNA sequence: TGTGCCAGCAGTGAAAGGCGGAGGGATTCACCCCTCCACTTT. The genes are TRBV2 and TRBJ1-6, with D uncertain. Trimming stripped 2 bases from V and 8 bases from J, with 10 bases between. This CDR3 comprises 14 residues. Germline V gene lookup returns CDR1 SNHLY and CDR2 FYNNEI.

The chain employs TRBV7-8 and TRBJ1-1; D gene unclear. The CDR3 length is 14 residues. Germline V CDR1 and CDR2: SGHVS, FQNEAQ. V lost 0 bases to trimming and J lost 1 base, with 6 bases between them. The CDR3 DNA follows: TGTGCCAGCAGCTTAGCAGAGACGAACACTGAAGCTTTCTTT. Translation: CASSLAETNTEAFF.